This T cell receptor (beta chain) was identified in a study of immune cell composition in non-small cell lung cancer. Sequenced by immunoSEQ multiplex PCR; TCRdb stores in-frame clones only, minus some. In the table there are 2,000 to 2,500 clones, roughly 77% of which are singletons. CDR1 is LGHNT and CDR2 is FRNRAP in the germline V gene. The CDR3 is made up of 16 amino acids. The V and J ends lost 6 bases and 0 bases respectively, with 15 bases between them. Whole-study results and caveats: Smoking pack-years did not significantly correlate with tumour TCR-beta clonality. Squamous lung tumours showed higher top 10 clone scores and clonality than adenocarcinomas. Roughly 80% of squamous and roughly 32% of adenocarcinoma cases had tumour-associated clones >0.5%.

In regard to this clone: Its specificity is unknown.

This sample was shared with a second study, whose subject was CD4 T cells in lung cancer. That study reports: Samples were tumor and non-adjacent lung from resected stage I-III patients.

The source is a human donor with non-small cell lung cancer. Sequencing was performed on lung tumor tissue. The rearrangement uses TRBV12-5 and TRBJ1-3; TRBD1 is a possible D gene (6 bases). CDR3 coding DNA: TGTGCTAGTGGCCTCCAGGGGATCATCTCTGGAAACACCATATATTTT. The encoded protein is CASGLQGIISGNTIYF.